This T cell receptor (beta chain) was recorded in a study of type 1 regulatory T cells. Study summary: T-allo10 is an in vitro-generated, Tr1-enriched CD4 T cell product specific for alloantigen. General observations from the study: Tr1 cells had a more restricted TCR repertoire than non-Tr1 cells.

Regarding this clonotype: Its target is not known.

MiXCR, run by TCRdb on the reads, gives a single entry per CDR3 protein. The repertoire holds about 71,000 distinct CDR3 sequences, with more than 20% as singletons. V lost 0 bases to trimming and J lost 8 bases, with 10 bases between them. The germline gives CDR1 SGHDN, CDR2 FVKESK. The CDR3 covers 14 residues. This sequence originates from a human donor in good health. V gene TRBV14 combines with J gene TRBJ1-4; the D is unclear. The sequenced sample consisted of cultured type 1 regulatory T (Tr1) cells, either the whole culture or a sorted fraction (not recorded which). In DNA, the CDR3 is TGTGCCAGCAGCCAAGAAGGGAATGGAGAAAAACTGTTTTTT. This translates into CASSQEGNGEKLFF.